This T cell receptor beta chain was identified during a study of metastatic and nonmetastatic thyroid tumors (dated by TCRdb to 2018 to 2021). In terms of the full investigation: Repertoires were compared across peripheral blood and tumor or nodule tissue samples from malignant and benign thyroid patients. Paper-wide results and their limitations: TCR beta diversity was reported as significantly higher in malignant tumors than in benign nodules, in both blood and tumor samples.

The CDR3 spans 16 residues, from the cysteine through the phenylalanine. The DNA shown is the 48-base CDR3, in frame from base 1. According to the germline V gene, CDR1 reads SGHRS and CDR2 reads YFSETQ. The junction shows trimming of 1 base on V and 5 bases on J, plus 18 bases between the germline ends. About this clone itself: The specificity of this receptor is unknown. No much larger clone is present one base from it, and per-base qualities are unavailable.

The library was made by PCR. Sequencing instrument: Illumina HiSeq 4000. High-throughput sequencing was used to profile the TCR beta-chain CDR3 region of every patient. As for the original processing: The researchers built a classifier to tell apart papillary thyroid cancer patients with distant metastasis, based on CDR3 differences among clinicopathological groups. To measure repertoire diversity the researchers used the Shannon index, while the Morisita-Horn index served to gauge how similar the tumor and blood repertoires were. TCRdb reran the public reads through fastp at Q25 and MiXCR, keeping productive beta chains. What appears here as the V and J calls and clone size reflects TCRdb's work, not the paper's. Present in this sample are roughly 17,000 clones, around 28% of which were seen just once. The leading ten clones occupy about 25% of the sample. No treatment had been received by any patient before thyroid surgery. Patient clinical samples collected from about 2012 to 2018 were retrospectively analysed using T-cell receptor beta sequencing.

This clonotype was sampled from a male donor with papillary thyroid cancer or a benign thyroid nodule (not recorded which). Some clones in this sample may be carry-over from other donors' samples. Sequencing was done on a sample of tumor tissue. Rearrangement joined TRBV5-1 to TRBJ1-1; the D gene is not confidently resolved. The sequenced DNA: TGCGCCAGCAGCTTGAAGGGTTCGTCCGGTTTGACTGAAGCTTTCTTT. Its product reads: CASSLKGSSGLTEAFF.